This T cell receptor (beta chain) emerged from a study of cytotoxic CD8 clonotypes in ibrutinib-treated CLL. On the study more broadly: Of a cohort that held about a dozen relapsed/refractory and around 14 treatment-naive patients, 17 were IGHV unmutated. Partial responses numbered around 24 and complete responses 2; after a median around 74 months, roughly 15 stayed remitted and about 12 progressed.

Per the germline V gene, CDR1 is SNHLY and CDR2 is FYNNEI. The CDR3 has 15 amino acids. V lost 6 bases to trimming and J lost 4 bases; unmatched junction nucleotides: 8. Method: immunoSEQ multiplex PCR; TCRdb's copy keeps in-frame clones and lacks some. The sample has roughly 58,000 clones; approximately 50% are singletons. Libraries of TCR beta were made from approximately 2.2 micrograms of genomic DNA that came from cryopreserved PBMCs. The starting material was PBMCs, obtained at disease progression, from a patient treated with ibrutinib. The TCR was taken from a human donor with chronic lymphocytic leukemia. The rearrangement joins TRBV2 to TRBJ2-7, with 11 nucleotides matching TRBD1. The CDR3 loop is CASRPRTGGGYEQYF. In DNA, the CDR3 is TGTGCCAGCAGACCGAGGACAGGGGGCGGTTACGAGCAGTACTTC.